This is a list of T cell receptor beta chains from one sample in a study of blood T cell repertoires in COVID-19. The table came from immunoSEQ multiplex PCR; TCRdb's copy has only in-frame clones and leaves some out. The table lists about 53,000 clones, around 86% of them singletons. Sequencing was carried out using peripheral blood. All receptors derive from a man older than 75 with acute or convalescent COVID-19. Both conserved end residues are part of each CDR3. The D gene is left open where the match is weak. Size is omitted from some rows. Given values are once, few, many or a class for expanded clones.

clone size: .; D gene: .; V gene: TRBV6-5; J gene: TRBJ1-2; CDR3 DNA: TGTGCCAGCAGTAGAGTAGGGAGCTATGGCTACACCTTC; CDR3 protein: CASSRVGSYGYTF
clone size: few; D gene: TRBD1; V gene: TRBV11-2; J gene: TRBJ1-3; CDR3 DNA: TGTGCCAGCAGCTTAGATTGGACAGGGGGTATAAACACCATATATTTT; CDR3 protein: CASSLDWTGGINTIYF
clone size: .; D gene: .; V gene: TRBV5-5; J gene: TRBJ1-1; CDR3 DNA: TGTGCCAGCAGCCCGGTCGTTAGGGGGAAAGCTTTCTTT; CDR3 protein: CASSPVVRGKAFF
clone size: .; D gene: .; V gene: TRBV4-3; J gene: TRBJ2-7; CDR3 DNA: TGCGCCAGCAGCCAAGACCCCAGAGGATCCTACGAGCAGTACTTC; CDR3 protein: CASSQDPRGSYEQYF
clone size: .; D gene: TRBD1; V gene: TRBV19; J gene: TRBJ1-4; CDR3 DNA: TGTGCCAGCACTACAGGGGATGGAGGGTGGAAACTGTTTTTT; CDR3 protein: CASTTGDGGWKLFF
clone size: .; D gene: TRBD1; V gene: TRBV11-1; J gene: TRBJ2-7; CDR3 DNA: TGTGCCAGCAGCTTTCAGCTTCAGGGGGTCGGGGACGAGCAGTACTTC; CDR3 protein: CASSFQLQGVGDEQYF
clone size: .; D gene: TRBD1; V gene: TRBV5-5; J gene: TRBJ2-7; CDR3 DNA: TGTGCCAGCAGCGCGCGAGGCGGACAGGTAAATTACTACGAGCAGTACTTC; CDR3 protein: CASSARGGQVNYYEQYF
clone size: .; D gene: .; V gene: TRBV2; J gene: TRBJ1-2; CDR3 DNA: TGTGCCAGCAGCCTGGACAGTAACTATGGCTACACCTTC; CDR3 protein: CASSLDSNYGYTF
clone size: .; D gene: TRBD2; V gene: TRBV7-8; J gene: TRBJ2-3; CDR3 DNA: TGTGCCAGCAGCTTATACTCACGCGGGGGGGATACGCAGTATTTT; CDR3 protein: CASSLYSRGGDTQYF
clone size: .; D gene: .; V gene: TRBV7-3; J gene: TRBJ1-2; CDR3 DNA: TGTGCCAGCAGCTGGGGGCCAGGTCCTTATGGCTACACCTTC; CDR3 protein: CASSWGPGPYGYTF
clone size: .; D gene: TRBD2; V gene: TRBV12-5; J gene: TRBJ2-1; CDR3 DNA: TGTGCTAGTGGTTTTAGCGGGGGGTTCAATGAGCAGTTCTTC; CDR3 protein: CASGFSGGFNEQFF
clone size: .; D gene: .; V gene: TRBV14; J gene: TRBJ1-4; CDR3 DNA: .; CDR3 protein: CASSQESGGKLMKNCFF
clone size: .; D gene: TRBD1; V gene: TRBV27; J gene: TRBJ1-1; CDR3 DNA: TGTGCCAGCAGTACCCGACAGGGGTCTTGGAACACTGAAGCTTTCTTT; CDR3 protein: CASSTRQGSWNTEAFF
clone size: .; D gene: TRBD2; V gene: TRBV14; J gene: TRBJ2-6; CDR3 DNA: TGTGCCAGCAGCCCCGCGAGGGCTAGCGGGGGCGTGTTCTCTGGGGCCAACGTCCTGACTTTC; CDR3 protein: CASSPARASGGVFSGANVLTF
clone size: .; D gene: .; V gene: TRBV7-8; J gene: TRBJ2-2; CDR3 DNA: TGTGCCAGCAGCTTGGAGGGGAGATCGAACACCGGGGAGCTGTTTTTT; CDR3 protein: CASSLEGRSNTGELFF
clone size: .; D gene: .; V gene: TRBV7-9; J gene: TRBJ1-1; CDR3 DNA: TGTGCCAGCAGCCTTCTTAGCAGGGCGAACACTGAAGCTTTCTTT; CDR3 protein: CASSLLSRANTEAFF
clone size: .; D gene: TRBD2; V gene: TRBV10-1; J gene: TRBJ2-7; CDR3 DNA: TGCGCCAGCAGTGAGTCGGGCGGGGGGGCCCGGGAGCAGTACTTC; CDR3 protein: CASSESGGGAREQYF
clone size: .; D gene: .; V gene: TRBV18; J gene: TRBJ1-6; CDR3 DNA: TGTGCCAGCTCACCACTGCGAGGGGACAATAATTCACCCCTCCACTTT; CDR3 protein: CASSPLRGDNNSPLHF
clone size: .; D gene: .; V gene: TRBV4-1; J gene: TRBJ1-2; CDR3 DNA: TGCGCCAGCAGCCAAGCCCGGGACATAACCTCCTTCGGCTACACCTTC; CDR3 protein: CASSQARDITSFGYTF
clone size: .; D gene: .; V gene: TRBV6-5; J gene: TRBJ1-6; CDR3 DNA: TGTGCCAGCACTATAGGCGGGGGTGGTTCACCCCTCCACTTT; CDR3 protein: CASTIGGGGSPLHF
clone size: .; D gene: TRBD1; V gene: TRBV7-9; J gene: TRBJ1-4; CDR3 DNA: TGTGCCAGCAGCGGCAGGGGGACAACTAATGAAAAACTGTTTTTT; CDR3 protein: CASSGRGTTNEKLFF
clone size: once; D gene: .; V gene: TRBV6-1; J gene: TRBJ2-7; CDR3 DNA: TGTGCCAGCAGTGAAAGGCGGCATGGTGAGCAGTACTTC; CDR3 protein: CASSERRHGEQYF
clone size: .; D gene: .; V gene: TRBV5-6; J gene: TRBJ2-7; CDR3 DNA: TGTGCCAGTTCCCCAGGGTTTGCAGAGCAGTACTTC; CDR3 protein: CASSPGFAEQYF
clone size: .; D gene: TRBD1; V gene: TRBV4-3; J gene: TRBJ2-3; CDR3 DNA: TGCGCCAGCAGCCAAGTCGACAGGGGGACGGCAGATACGCAGTATTTT; CDR3 protein: CASSQVDRGTADTQYF
clone size: .; D gene: .; V gene: TRBV4-1; J gene: TRBJ2-7; CDR3 DNA: TGCGCCAGCAGCCAAGAACTTATATACGAGCAGTACTTC; CDR3 protein: CASSQELIYEQYF
clone size: .; D gene: TRBD2; V gene: TRBV20-1; J gene: TRBJ2-2; CDR3 DNA: TGCAGTGCTAGTGCGGGGGGCCTGAACACCGGGGAGCTGTTTTTT; CDR3 protein: CSASAGGLNTGELFF